This record covers a single TCR beta chain. These data are taken from a study of blood T cell repertoires in COVID-19. Study overall: Specimens from acute and convalescent COVID-19 originated in the United States, Italy and Spain.

The authors' processing: From reference gene primer amplification, estimates of nucleated cell counts were derived. Sequencing used immunoSEQ multiplex PCR; TCRdb keeps in-frame clones, though not all of them. For V, J and clone size, that table is used; D and trimming come from the DNA. The table has tens of thousands of clones, more than 65% seen once. CDR1 and CDR2 (germline): SNHLY, FYNNEI. Trimming at V came to 3 bases and at J to 13 bases, leaving 6 bases not matched to a gene. This CDR3 spans 12 amino acids. The sample comprised peripheral blood. The chain uses TRBV2 and TRBJ2-1; 7 bases are shared with TRBD1. The origin of this receptor is a woman aged 45-59 years with acute or convalescent COVID-19. The CDR3 nucleotides read TGTGCCAGCAGTGATACTGGACAGGTCCAGTTCTTC. Amino acid sequence: CASSDTGQVQFF.